One sample yielded the 9 T cell receptor beta chains listed below, sequenced in a study of T cell responses to AZD1222 COVID-19 vaccine. The protocol was immunoSEQ multiplex PCR, while the TCRdb copy is restricted to in-frame clones and leaves out a portion. Of 100,000 to 150,000 clones listed, under 95% are singletons. The sample was peripheral blood, taken 28 days after the second AZD1222 dose. The receptor source for this set is an adult who received the AZD1222 COVID-19 vaccine.

The rearrangement links TRBV28 to TRBJ1-1; D is ambiguous. Germline-derived CDR1 and CDR2 are MDHEN and SYDVKM. The CDR3 is 13 residues long. Trimming took off 2 bases at V and 0 bases at J, with 4 bases between the two ends. The CDR3 DNA reads as TGTGCCAGCAGTTTAGGACTGAACACTGAAGCTTTCTTT. Protein product: CASSLGLNTEAFF. The variable domain in full, completed from reference TRBV28 and TRBJ1-1, reads DVKVTQSSRYLVKRTGEKVFLECVQDMDHENMFWYRQDPGLGLRLIYFSYDVKMKEKGDIPEGYSVSREKKERFSLILESASTNQTSMYLCASSLGLNTEAFFGQGTRLTVV.

This clone was seen once. The CDR3 loop is CASSQEVLGKRERGYNEQFF. CDR3 nucleotides: TGTGCCAGCAGCCAAGAAGTCCTAGGTAAGCGGGAGAGGGGCTACAATGAGCAGTTCTTC. V usage is TRBV3-1 (or the pseudogene TRBV3-2) and J usage is TRBJ2-1, with TRBD2 identical over 8 bases. Germline assignment: CDR1 LGHDT and CDR2 YNNKEL (reference sequence). The ends lost 0 bases at V and 3 bases at J; junction bases unmatched: 16. CDR3 size: 20 residues.

This clone was recorded once. The V call is TRBV19, the J call TRBJ1-1; maybe TRBD1 (5 bases). The CDR3 consists of 13 residues. Germline CDR1 reads LNHDA; CDR2 reads SQIVND (reference sequence). The germline V and J ends were trimmed by 3 bases and 11 bases, with 16 bases remaining between them. The CDR3 bases are TGTGCCAGTAGTATCCAGTCGGGGGGAAGCGCTTTCTTT. It codes for CASSIQSGGSAFF. Supplemented by reference TRBV19 and TRBJ1-1, the full variable domain reads DGGITQSPKYLFRKEGQNVTLSCEQNLNHDAMYWYRQDPGQGLRLIYYSQIVNDFQKGDIAEGYSVSREKKESFPLTVTSAQKNPTAFYLCASSIQSGGSAFFGQGTRLTVV.

This clone was counted a single time. The same CDR3 can be traced to other DNA sequences in this sample. The V and J genes are TRBV18 and TRBJ2-7; no reliable D call. Trimming shortened V by 3 bases and J by 0 bases, and 6 bases separated the two germline ends. CDR1 and CDR2 (germline): KGHSH, LQKENI. CDR3 size: 13 residues. This CDR3 reads CASSPGTSYEQYF. In DNA form, the CDR3 reads TGTGCCAGCTCACCGGGAACCTCCTACGAGCAGTACTTC.

The rearrangement uses TRBV27 and TRBJ2-7; 7 bases line up with TRBD1. CDR1 and CDR2 (germline): MNHEY, SMNVEV (reference sequence). The CDR3 consists of 16 residues. Trimming at V came to 4 bases and at J to 0 bases, leaving 9 bases not matched to a gene. CDR3 loop: CASSWSTGESSYEQYF. The CDR3 coding sequence is TGTGCCAGCAGTTGGTCTACAGGGGAAAGCTCCTACGAGCAGTACTTC.

The genes are TRBV6-1 and TRBJ1-2; unclear D gene. Trimming cost V 2 bases and J 7 bases, with 17 bases left between them. CDR3 length: 15 residues. Germline V lookup: CDR1 MNHNS, CDR2 SASEGT. CDR3 DNA: TGTGCCAGCAGTGAAAGGATGCGAGGGTCAGGTGGCTACACCTTC. This codes for CASSERMRGSGGYTF.

V usage is TRBV27 and J usage is TRBJ1-1; D is unclear. Per the germline V gene, CDR1 is MNHEY and CDR2 is SMNVEV (reference sequence). The CDR3 has 11 amino acids. Trimming shortened V by 7 bases and J by 3 bases, and 6 bases separated the two germline ends. The chain's CDR3 is CASKSDTEAFF. The CDR3 region has the DNA TGTGCCAGCAAGAGCGACACTGAAGCTTTCTTT.

CDR3 sequence (DNA): TGTGCCAGCAGTTCGGGACCGTTCGCGAACACCGGGGAGCTGTTTTTT. This codes for CASSSGPFANTGELFF. This chain uses TRBV6-5 with TRBJ2-2, with D tentatively TRBD1 or TRBD2 (5 bases each). This CDR3 region has 16 residues. Per germline, CDR1 MNHEY and CDR2 SVGAGI. Trimming removed 4 bases from V and 0 bases from J, with 12 bases in between.

The genes are TRBV19 and TRBJ1-5, with TRBD1 matching 9 bases. The V gene end was trimmed by 6 bases and the J gene end by 7 bases; junction bases not matched to a gene: 4. CDR1 and CDR2 from the germline V gene are LNHDA and SQIVND (reference sequence). This CDR3 comprises 13 residues. The CDR3 DNA follows: TGTGCCAGTAGCCGGGACAGGGACCAGCCCCAGCATTTT. It specifies CASSRDRDQPQHF.